The present T cell receptor (beta chain) was sequenced within a study of blood T cell repertoires in COVID-19. Study context: Both acute and convalescent COVID-19 samples were obtained from the United States, Italy and Spain. T cells, B-cell-depleted T cells, or PBMCs supplied cDNA or gDNA.

Source study methods: Reference gene primers were amplified, and this amplification served to estimate nucleated cell counts. Only in-frame clones appear in the TCRdb table, and some are missing; sequencing was by immunoSEQ multiplex PCR. V and J calls plus clone size are reproduced from that table; the DNA served to infer D and trimming. Seen here are approximately 100,000 clones, 85% observed once, and the top ten hold 38%. There are 15 residues in the CDR3. The germline V gene has CDR1 SEHNR and CDR2 FQNEAQ (reference sequence). J gave up 5 bases and V 5 bases, and 9 bases lay outside the gene matches.

The V call is TRBV7-9, the J call TRBJ2-1, with 7 bases fitting TRBD2. Source material: peripheral blood. This TCR was recovered from a man at least 80 years old with acute or convalescent COVID-19. CDR3 sequence: CASSPGGSLNNEQFF. In nucleotides, the CDR3 is TGTGCCAGCAGCCCCGGGGGGTCCCTTAACAATGAGCAGTTCTTC.